The sequence of this T cell receptor (beta chain) was determined in a study of blood T cells in healthy people across ages. Germline loops: CDR1 SGHAT, CDR2 FQDESV (reference sequence). V shed 4 bases, J shed 6 bases, and the junction held 8 bases outside the gene matches. The CDR3 spans 16 residues. Combining a sample-barcoded 5' primer with a J-beta primer mix, a second PCR ran for 7 to 11 cycles. One entry per CDR3 protein, called by TCRdb with MiXCR from the 5' RACE reads. The sample contains some 700,000 distinct CDR3 sequences, 43% of which appear only once. The material sequenced was blood. The receptor was isolated from a woman in her sixties or seventies in good health. V gene TRBV11-1 combines with J gene TRBJ1-4; 10 bases match TRBD1. The CDR3 region has the DNA TGTGCCAGCAGCTGGATTTCCGGGACAGGGGATGAAAAACTGTTTTTT. Residues: CASSWISGTGDEKLFF.